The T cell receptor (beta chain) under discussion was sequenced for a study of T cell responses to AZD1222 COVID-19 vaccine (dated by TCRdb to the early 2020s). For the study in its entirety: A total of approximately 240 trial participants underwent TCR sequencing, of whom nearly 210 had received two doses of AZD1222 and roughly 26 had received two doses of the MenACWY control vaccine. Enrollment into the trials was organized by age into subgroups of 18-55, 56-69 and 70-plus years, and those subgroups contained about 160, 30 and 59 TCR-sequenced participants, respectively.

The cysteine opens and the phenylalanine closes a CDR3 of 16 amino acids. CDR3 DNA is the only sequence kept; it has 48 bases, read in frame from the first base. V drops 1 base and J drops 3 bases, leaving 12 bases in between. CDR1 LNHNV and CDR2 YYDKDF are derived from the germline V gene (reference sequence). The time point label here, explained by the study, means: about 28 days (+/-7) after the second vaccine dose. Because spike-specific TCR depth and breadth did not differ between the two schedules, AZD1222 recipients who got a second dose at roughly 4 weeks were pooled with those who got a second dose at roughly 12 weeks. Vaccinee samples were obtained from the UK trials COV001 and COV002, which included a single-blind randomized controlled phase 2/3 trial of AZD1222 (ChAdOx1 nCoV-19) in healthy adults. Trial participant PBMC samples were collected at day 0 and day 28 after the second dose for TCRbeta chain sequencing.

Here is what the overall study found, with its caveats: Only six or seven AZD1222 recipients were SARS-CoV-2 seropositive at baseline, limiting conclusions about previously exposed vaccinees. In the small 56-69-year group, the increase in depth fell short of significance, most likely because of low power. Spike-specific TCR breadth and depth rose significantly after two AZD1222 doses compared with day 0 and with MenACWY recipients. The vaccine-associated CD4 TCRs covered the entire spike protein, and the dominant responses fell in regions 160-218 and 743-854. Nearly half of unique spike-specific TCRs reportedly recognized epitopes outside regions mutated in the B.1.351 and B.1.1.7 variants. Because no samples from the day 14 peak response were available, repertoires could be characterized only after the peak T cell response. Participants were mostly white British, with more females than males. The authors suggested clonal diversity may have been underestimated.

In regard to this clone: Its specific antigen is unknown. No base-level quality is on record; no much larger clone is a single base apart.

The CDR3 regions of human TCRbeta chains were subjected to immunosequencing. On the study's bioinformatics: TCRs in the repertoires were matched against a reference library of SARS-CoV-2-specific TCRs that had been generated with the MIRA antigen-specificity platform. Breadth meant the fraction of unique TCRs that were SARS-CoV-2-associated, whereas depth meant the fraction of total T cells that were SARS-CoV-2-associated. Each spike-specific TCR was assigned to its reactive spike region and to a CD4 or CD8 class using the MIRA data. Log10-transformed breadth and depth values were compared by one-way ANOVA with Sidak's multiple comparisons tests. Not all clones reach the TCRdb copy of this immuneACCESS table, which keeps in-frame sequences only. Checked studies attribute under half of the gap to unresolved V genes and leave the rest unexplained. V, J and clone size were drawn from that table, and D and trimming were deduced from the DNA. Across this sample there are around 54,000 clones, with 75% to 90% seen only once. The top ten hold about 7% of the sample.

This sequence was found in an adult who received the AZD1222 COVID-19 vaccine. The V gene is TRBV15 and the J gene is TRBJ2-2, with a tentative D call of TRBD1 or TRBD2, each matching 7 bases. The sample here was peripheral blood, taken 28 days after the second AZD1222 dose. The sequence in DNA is TGTGCCACCAGCAGAGGGGCAGGGGGGGACACCGGGGAGCTGTTTTTT. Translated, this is CATSRGAGGDTGELFF.